This is a list of T cell receptor beta chains from one sample in a study of T cell responses to AZD1222 COVID-19 vaccine. Method: immunoSEQ multiplex PCR; TCRdb's copy keeps in-frame clones and lacks some. The sample consists of over 150,000 clones, about nine tenths of them appearing once. The input for sequencing was peripheral blood, taken on day 0 of AZD1222 vaccination. The receptors come from an adult in good health. CDR3s include the opening cysteine and the closing phenylalanine or tryptophan. Fields, in order: clone size, J gene, D gene, CDR3 length, V gene, CDR3 DNA, CDR3 protein. The D gene is left open where the match is weak. The size field is filled for only some rows; it gives once, few, many or a size class.

clone_size: .
j_call: TRBJ1-6
d_call: TRBD1
cdr3_length: 19
v_call: TRBV7-2
cdr3_nt: TGTGCCAGCAGCCAATCTCCGGGACAGGCTTCATTCGGTAATTCACCCCTCCACTTT
cdr3_aa: CASSQSPGQASFGNSPLHF

clone_size: once
j_call: TRBJ1-4
d_call: .
cdr3_length: 16
v_call: TRBV28
cdr3_nt: TGTGCCAGCAGTTTATCAGGGACTCGCCTTAATGAAAAACTGTTTTTT
cdr3_aa: CASSLSGTRLNEKLFF

clone_size: .
j_call: TRBJ1-4
d_call: .
cdr3_length: 13
v_call: TRBV19
cdr3_nt: TGTGCCAGCAGGGCCCTAGGGGATGAAAAACTGTTTTTT
cdr3_aa: CASRALGDEKLFF

clone_size: .
j_call: TRBJ1-6
d_call: .
cdr3_length: 15
v_call: TRBV7-9
cdr3_nt: TGTGCCAGCAGCTCGGTTCGGGGAAAGAATTCACCCCTCCACTTT
cdr3_aa: CASSSVRGKNSPLHF

clone_size: .
j_call: TRBJ1-1
d_call: .
cdr3_length: 10
v_call: TRBV28
cdr3_nt: TGTGCCAGCAGAGGCCTTGAAGCTTTCTTT
cdr3_aa: CASRGLEAFF

clone_size: .
j_call: TRBJ2-7
d_call: .
cdr3_length: 14
v_call: TRBV4-1
cdr3_nt: TGCGCCAGCAGCCCCCCCGGACAGACCTACGAGCAGTACTTC
cdr3_aa: CASSPPGQTYEQYF

clone_size: .
j_call: TRBJ1-3
d_call: .
cdr3_length: 16
v_call: TRBV7-2
cdr3_nt: TGTGCCAGCAGCTTAGCCTCCGGGACCTTTGGAAACACCATATATTTT
cdr3_aa: CASSLASGTFGNTIYF

clone_size: .
j_call: TRBJ1-2
d_call: .
cdr3_length: 15
v_call: TRBV5-1
cdr3_nt: TGCGCCAGCAGCTTGGCCCCGGACACGAACTATGGCTACACCTTC
cdr3_aa: CASSLAPDTNYGYTF

clone_size: .
j_call: TRBJ2-5
d_call: TRBD2
cdr3_length: 16
v_call: TRBV5-1
cdr3_nt: TGCGCCAGCAGCTTGGGTTCCAGCGGGGGGAGGGAGACCCAGTACTTC
cdr3_aa: CASSLGSSGGRETQYF

clone_size: .
j_call: TRBJ1-5
d_call: TRBD1
cdr3_length: 14
v_call: TRBV19
cdr3_nt: TGTGCCAGTAGCAGGCAGGGGGGTAATCAGCCCCAGCATTTT
cdr3_aa: CASSRQGGNQPQHF

clone_size: .
j_call: TRBJ2-1
d_call: TRBD2
cdr3_length: 14
v_call: TRBV5-1
cdr3_nt: TGCGCCAGCACCCGCCGAAGCGGGGTGGAGGAGCAGTTCTTC
cdr3_aa: CASTRRSGVEEQFF

clone_size: .
j_call: TRBJ1-2
d_call: .
cdr3_length: 11
v_call: TRBV6-4
cdr3_nt: TGTGCCAGCAGGCGGACACGTGGCTACACCTTC
cdr3_aa: CASRRTRGYTF

clone_size: .
j_call: TRBJ1-1
d_call: .
cdr3_length: 15
v_call: TRBV11-2
cdr3_nt: TGTGCCAGCAGCTTACGGGGGGCCACGAACACTGAAGCTTTCTTT
cdr3_aa: CASSLRGATNTEAFF

clone_size: few
j_call: TRBJ2-3
d_call: .
cdr3_length: 15
v_call: TRBV25-1
cdr3_nt: TGTGCCAGCAGTGCGATCCTACGGGGGACAGATACGCAGTATTTT
cdr3_aa: CASSAILRGTDTQYF

clone_size: .
j_call: TRBJ2-1
d_call: TRBD1
cdr3_length: 15
v_call: TRBV28
cdr3_nt: TGTGCCAGCAATACCCAAAGGGGGCTAAGAAATGAGCAGTTCTTC
cdr3_aa: CASNTQRGLRNEQFF

clone_size: .
j_call: TRBJ2-5
d_call: .
cdr3_length: 13
v_call: TRBV19
cdr3_nt: TGTGCCAGTAGTATGACAGGCCAAGAGACCCAGTACTTC
cdr3_aa: CASSMTGQETQYF

clone_size: .
j_call: TRBJ1-3
d_call: .
cdr3_length: 17
v_call: TRBV7-9
cdr3_nt: TGTGCCAGCAGCTCCGCTAGCTTAGCAGAGGTTGGGGACACCATATATTTT
cdr3_aa: CASSSASLAEVGDTIYF

clone_size: .
j_call: TRBJ1-4
d_call: TRBD1
cdr3_length: 15
v_call: TRBV4-1
cdr3_nt: TGCGCCAGCAGCCAGCCGGGACAGGGAAATGAAAAACTGTTTTTT
cdr3_aa: CASSQPGQGNEKLFF

clone_size: .
j_call: TRBJ2-1
d_call: .
cdr3_length: 15
v_call: TRBV21-1
cdr3_nt: TGTGCCAGCAGCAAACCGTACAGGGAGGGCAATGAGCAGTTCTTC
cdr3_aa: CASSKPYREGNEQFF

clone_size: .
j_call: TRBJ1-5
d_call: .
cdr3_length: 15
v_call: TRBV10-3
cdr3_nt: TGTGCCATCAGTGATAGGCGCGGAAGCAATCAGCCCCAGCATTTT
cdr3_aa: CAISDRRGSNQPQHF

clone_size: .
j_call: TRBJ1-5
d_call: .
cdr3_length: 13
v_call: TRBV19
cdr3_nt: TGTGCCAGTAGTATTACTAGCAATCAGCCCCAGCATTTT
cdr3_aa: CASSITSNQPQHF

clone_size: .
j_call: TRBJ1-2
d_call: .
cdr3_length: 13
v_call: TRBV7-3
cdr3_nt: TGTGCCAGCAGCTTACAGGGTTCTTATGGCTACACCTTC
cdr3_aa: CASSLQGSYGYTF

clone_size: .
j_call: TRBJ1-5
d_call: TRBD1
cdr3_length: 16
v_call: TRBV7-9
cdr3_nt: TGTGCCAGCAGCCGTCCGGGACAGGGAGGCAATCAGCCCCAGCATTTT
cdr3_aa: CASSRPGQGGNQPQHF

clone_size: .
j_call: TRBJ1-4
d_call: .
cdr3_length: 13
v_call: TRBV2
cdr3_nt: TGTGCCAGCGCGATGATCTCCAATGAAAAACTGTTTTTT
cdr3_aa: CASAMISNEKLFF

clone_size: .
j_call: TRBJ1-2
d_call: .
cdr3_length: 15
v_call: TRBV7-2
cdr3_nt: TGTGCCAGCAGCTTGGGGGAGATCGAAAGTGATGGCTACACCTTC
cdr3_aa: CASSLGEIESDGYTF

clone_size: .
j_call: TRBJ1-6
d_call: .
cdr3_length: 15
v_call: TRBV20-1
cdr3_nt: TGCAGTGCTAGTCACCCGATTGGAGGAAGCTCACCCCTCCACTTT
cdr3_aa: CSASHPIGGSSPLHF

clone_size: .
j_call: TRBJ2-2
d_call: TRBD1
cdr3_length: 19
v_call: TRBV12-5
cdr3_nt: TGTGCTAGTGGTTTAGCCTCAAAGACAGGGCATGCGGACACCGGGGAGCTGTTTTTT
cdr3_aa: CASGLASKTGHADTGELFF

clone_size: .
j_call: TRBJ1-5
d_call: TRBD1
cdr3_length: 15
v_call: TRBV5-5
cdr3_nt: TGTGCCAGCAGCCCGAGGACAGGGGGCGATCAGCCCCAGCATTTT
cdr3_aa: CASSPRTGGDQPQHF

clone_size: .
j_call: TRBJ1-1
d_call: TRBD1
cdr3_length: 15
v_call: TRBV6-6
cdr3_nt: TGTGCCAGCAGTTACTCCGACAGGGGGGACACTGAAGCTTTCTTT
cdr3_aa: CASSYSDRGDTEAFF

clone_size: .
j_call: TRBJ1-5
d_call: .
cdr3_length: 14
v_call: TRBV5-4
cdr3_nt: TGTGCCAGCAGCTCAGGGGACGGGAATCAGCCCCAGCATTTT
cdr3_aa: CASSSGDGNQPQHF

clone_size: .
j_call: TRBJ2-2
d_call: TRBD1
cdr3_length: 12
v_call: TRBV29-1
cdr3_nt: TGCAGCTCAACAGGGGTTACCGGGGAGCTGTTTTTT
cdr3_aa: CSSTGVTGELFF

clone_size: .
j_call: TRBJ1-2
d_call: TRBD1
cdr3_length: 13
v_call: TRBV10-3
cdr3_nt: TGTGCCAGTGGGACAGGGGGAATTTCGGGCTACACCTTC
cdr3_aa: CASGTGGISGYTF

clone_size: .
j_call: TRBJ1-5
d_call: .
cdr3_length: 13
v_call: TRBV28
cdr3_nt: TGTGCCAGCAAGTGGGGTGACAATCAGCCCCAGCATTTT
cdr3_aa: CASKWGDNQPQHF

clone_size: .
j_call: TRBJ1-5
d_call: .
cdr3_length: 14
v_call: TRBV2
cdr3_nt: TGTGCCAGCAGTGCAGGGTGGAGCGGTCAGCCCCAGCATTTT
cdr3_aa: CASSAGWSGQPQHF

clone_size: .
j_call: TRBJ1-1
d_call: .
cdr3_length: 14
v_call: TRBV5-6
cdr3_nt: TGTGCCAGCAGCTTGGGAGAATTGAACACTGAAGCTTTCTTT
cdr3_aa: CASSLGELNTEAFF

clone_size: .
j_call: TRBJ1-5
d_call: .
cdr3_length: 13
v_call: TRBV19
cdr3_nt: TGTGCCACCGACGACACCCCGTATGAGCCCCAGCATTTT
cdr3_aa: CATDDTPYEPQHF

clone_size: .
j_call: TRBJ2-1
d_call: .
cdr3_length: 13
v_call: TRBV6-5
cdr3_nt: TGTGCCAGCAGTCGGAGCTCCTACAATGAGCAGTTCTTC
cdr3_aa: CASSRSSYNEQFF

clone_size: .
j_call: TRBJ2-3
d_call: .
cdr3_length: 14
v_call: TRBV28
cdr3_nt: TGTGCCAGCAGTTTGCCCGGGAACACAGATACGCAGTATTTT
cdr3_aa: CASSLPGNTDTQYF

clone_size: .
j_call: TRBJ1-2
d_call: .
cdr3_length: 14
v_call: TRBV24-1
cdr3_nt: TGTGCCACCAGTGATAACCCAGGGATAGGCGGCTACACCTTC
cdr3_aa: CATSDNPGIGGYTF

clone_size: .
j_call: TRBJ1-5
d_call: .
cdr3_length: 15
v_call: TRBV4-1
cdr3_nt: TGCGCCAGCAGCCAATTCCCCGAGAGCAATCAGCCCCAGCATTTT
cdr3_aa: CASSQFPESNQPQHF

clone_size: .
j_call: TRBJ1-1
d_call: .
cdr3_length: 15
v_call: TRBV28
cdr3_nt: TGTGCCAGCAGCTCCACAGGAAGAGGAAACACTGAAGCTTTCTTT
cdr3_aa: CASSSTGRGNTEAFF

clone_size: .
j_call: TRBJ2-5
d_call: TRBD2
cdr3_length: 13
v_call: TRBV6-2/TRBV6-3
cdr3_nt: TGTGCCAGCAGTCGACTAGCGAGGGAGACCCAGTACTTC
cdr3_aa: CASSRLARETQYF

clone_size: .
j_call: TRBJ1-4
d_call: TRBD1
cdr3_length: 17
v_call: TRBV5-4
cdr3_nt: TGTGCCAGCAGCTCCGGGACAGCGCCCATGGGTGGTGAAAAACTGTTTTTT
cdr3_aa: CASSSGTAPMGGEKLFF

clone_size: .
j_call: TRBJ1-5
d_call: .
cdr3_length: 13
v_call: TRBV27
cdr3_nt: TGTGCCAGCAGTTTAGCCGTCGATCAGCCCCAGCATTTT
cdr3_aa: CASSLAVDQPQHF

clone_size: .
j_call: TRBJ2-7
d_call: .
cdr3_length: 13
v_call: TRBV30
cdr3_nt: TGTGCCTGGGGCTCGTGGTCTACCTACGAGCAGTACTTC
cdr3_aa: CAWGSWSTYEQYF

clone_size: once
j_call: TRBJ2-2
d_call: TRBD2
cdr3_length: 17
v_call: TRBV6-6
cdr3_nt: TGTGCCAGCAGTCGGACTAGCGGGGGCCGGGGAACCGGGGAGCTGTTTTTT
cdr3_aa: CASSRTSGGRGTGELFF

clone_size: .
j_call: TRBJ2-5
d_call: .
cdr3_length: 13
v_call: TRBV19
cdr3_nt: TGTGCCAGTAGTAGCCGGGTCCGGGAGACCCAGTACTTC
cdr3_aa: CASSSRVRETQYF

clone_size: few
j_call: TRBJ2-1
d_call: .
cdr3_length: 12
v_call: TRBV3-1/TRBV3-2
cdr3_nt: TGTGCCAGCAGCCATGCCAGGTTTGAGCAGTTCTTC
cdr3_aa: CASSHARFEQFF

clone_size: .
j_call: TRBJ2-5
d_call: .
cdr3_length: 13
v_call: TRBV3-1/TRBV3-2
cdr3_nt: TGTGCCAGCAGCAAATGGGGCGGGGAGACCCAGTACTTC
cdr3_aa: CASSKWGGETQYF

clone_size: .
j_call: TRBJ2-5
d_call: TRBD2
cdr3_length: 17
v_call: TRBV13
cdr3_nt: TGTGCCAGCAGCTCTCCCGGACTAGCGGGGCCTGTGGAGACCCAGTACTTC
cdr3_aa: CASSSPGLAGPVETQYF

clone_size: .
j_call: TRBJ2-4
d_call: .
cdr3_length: 13
v_call: TRBV5-6
cdr3_nt: TGTGCCAGCAGCTTGACAGGACACTCCATTCAGTACTTC
cdr3_aa: CASSLTGHSIQYF

clone_size: .
j_call: TRBJ2-3
d_call: .
cdr3_length: 11
v_call: TRBV5-1
cdr3_nt: TGCGCCAGCAGCGACCGGGACACTCAGTATTTT
cdr3_aa: CASSDRDTQYF

clone_size: .
j_call: TRBJ1-2
d_call: TRBD1
cdr3_length: 11
v_call: TRBV20-1
cdr3_nt: TGCAGTGCTGGGACAGGCTTGGGCTACACCTTC
cdr3_aa: CSAGTGLGYTF

clone_size: .
j_call: TRBJ1-1
d_call: .
cdr3_length: 11
v_call: TRBV5-5
cdr3_nt: TGTGCCAGCAGCCTGCAGGAGGTAGCTTTCTTT
cdr3_aa: CASSLQEVAFF

clone_size: .
j_call: TRBJ2-5
d_call: .
cdr3_length: 13
v_call: TRBV18
cdr3_nt: TGTGCCAGCTCCCAAATAGACCAAGAGACCCAGTACTTC
cdr3_aa: CASSQIDQETQYF

clone_size: .
j_call: TRBJ2-3
d_call: TRBD2
cdr3_length: 17
v_call: TRBV11-3
cdr3_nt: TGTGCCAGCAGCCCTGCTCGTGCGGGGGGGCCAGCAGATACGCAGTATTTT
cdr3_aa: CASSPARAGGPADTQYF

clone_size: once
j_call: TRBJ1-1
d_call: .
cdr3_length: 15
v_call: TRBV7-3
cdr3_nt: TGTGCCAGCAGCTTAAATCAGGGTATGAACACTGAAGCTTTCTTT
cdr3_aa: CASSLNQGMNTEAFF